The 20 T cell receptor beta chains below come from one sample, sequenced in a study of blood T cell repertoires in COVID-19. Sequencing was performed with immunoSEQ multiplex PCR; in TCRdb, only in-frame clones are kept and a portion is missing. Here the sample spans roughly 250,000 clones, about 91% being singletons. The sequencing input was peripheral blood. These TCRs come from a young adult with COVID-19, enrolled during active disease.

The CDR3 DNA follows: TGCGCCAGCTCACTCCGACTAGCGGGAGACGGCGGGGAGCTGTTTTTT. This codes for CASSLRLAGDGGELFF. The chain joins TRBV5-1 to TRBJ2-2; 12 bases align to TRBD2. V was pared by 7 bases and J by 7 bases, with 11 bases of the junction left unmatched. Germline V lookup: CDR1 SGHRS, CDR2 YFSETQ. The CDR3 consists of 16 residues.

This chain links TRBV6-1 with TRBJ2-7; TRBD2 aligns across 8 bases. Germline loops: CDR1 MNHNS, CDR2 SASEGT. The junction had 2 bases not matched to a gene; V was cut back by 1 base and J by 3 bases. The CDR3 runs to 14 residues. CDR3 amino acids: CASSEGLAGYEQYF. As DNA, the CDR3 is TGTGCCAGCAGTGAAGGTCTAGCGGGCTACGAGCAGTACTTC.

This chain connects TRBV24-1 to TRBJ2-7; the D is unclear. Germline loops: CDR1 KGHDR, CDR2 SFDVKD. Trimming took 4 bases from V and 5 from J, leaving 8 bases between them. This CDR3 has 12 amino acids. CDR3 DNA: TGTGCCACCAGTGACCCCGGAGACGAGCAGTACTTC. Encoded protein: CATSDPGDEQYF.

The chain has TRBV7-2 and TRBJ1-1; 8 nucleotides match TRBD1. V lost 6 bases and J lost 1; bases outside the gene matches: 16. The CDR3 has 18 residues. Germline-derived CDR1 and CDR2 are SGHTA and FQGNSA. Here the CDR3 DNA reads TGTGCCAGCAGTCCACGCACAGGGGGTCCTAGGGAGAACACTGAAGCTTTCTTT. The encoded protein is CASSPRTGGPRENTEAFF.

The rearrangement uses TRBV5-1 and TRBJ1-1; no reliable D call. V lost 0 bases and J lost 1, with 7 bases in between. CDR3 length: 14 amino acids. Germline lookup yields CDR1 SGHRS and CDR2 YFSETQ. CDR3 amino acids: CASSLDERNTEAFF. CDR3 sequence (DNA): TGCGCCAGCAGCTTGGATGAGCGGAACACTGAAGCTTTCTTT.

The chain couples TRBV12-3 or TRBV12-4 to TRBJ2-2; D unclear. This CDR3 spans 13 amino acids. V lost 5 bases and J 5 bases, leaving 9 bases between the germline ends. CDR3 protein: CASSTSLTGELFF. As DNA, the CDR3 is TGTGCCAGCAGTACTTCCCTTACCGGGGAGCTGTTTTTT.

The chain carries TRBV13 and TRBJ2-7; 9 nucleotides match TRBD1. The V gene's germline CDR1 is PRHDT and CDR2 FYEKMQ (reference sequence). This CDR3 region has 15 residues. J lost 5 bases, V lost 4 bases, and 9 bases had no gene match. In nucleotides, the CDR3 is TGTGCCAGCAGCTCCCGTCGGGACAGGGATGACGAGCAGTACTTC. This translates into CASSSRRDRDDEQYF.

V and J are TRBV7-2 and TRBJ2-1; 8 bases align to TRBD2. The CDR3 spans 13 residues. V gave up 5 bases and J gave up 13 bases; unmatched junction bases: 10. CDR1 SGHTA and CDR2 FQGNSA come from the germline V gene. The DNA of the CDR3 is TGTGCCAGCAGCCTGGAAACTAGCGGTCACCAGTTCTTC. Translating gives CASSLETSGHQFF.

The chain has TRBV19 and TRBJ2-1, with D possibly being TRBD2 (5 bases). V shed 3 bases and J shed 10 bases, with 22 bases lying between them. The CDR3 runs to 16 residues. The V gene's germline CDR1 is LNHDA and CDR2 SQIVND (reference sequence). DNA of the CDR3: TGTGCCAGTAGTATTTTCGTGGGAGCTGAAAACGGCGAGCAGTTCTTC. Translation: CASSIFVGAENGEQFF.

The gene calls are TRBV5-8 and TRBJ1-2, with TRBD1 matching over 10 bases. The CDR3 is made up of 15 amino acids. V was pared by 7 bases and J by 6 bases, with 12 bases of the junction left unmatched. Germline CDR1 reads SGHTS; CDR2 reads YDEGEE. The CDR3 loop reads CASPKDRGNLHGYTF. The CDR3 nucleotides are TGTGCCAGCCCTAAGGACAGGGGGAACTTGCATGGCTACACCTTC.

This clone was detected a few times. The chain carries TRBV6-5 and TRBJ1-4; D is unclear. V lost 5 bases and J 1 base, leaving 8 bases between the germline ends. This CDR3 is built from 14 residues. Per germline, CDR1 MNHEY and CDR2 SVGAGI. CDR3 coding DNA: TGTGCCAGCAGTCGAGGGTTAACTAATGAAAAACTGTTTTTT. The encoded protein is CASSRGLTNEKLFF.

J is TRBJ2-7 and V is TRBV9; D is possibly TRBD2 (6 bases). The CDR3 consists of 16 residues. Trimming cost V 0 bases and J 6 bases, with 19 bases left between them. Germline values: CDR1 SGDLS, CDR2 YYNGEE. The DNA of the CDR3 is TGTGCCAGCAGCGTAGGCCACATGGAAACGCGGGGCGAGCAGTACTTC. Protein sequence: CASSVGHMETRGEQYF.

This clone occurred once. The chain couples TRBV12-3 or TRBV12-4 to TRBJ2-7; 10 bases line up with TRBD2. The trim removed 6 bases at V and 6 bases at J, leaving 5 bases unmatched. There are 13 residues in the CDR3. CDR3 nucleotides: TGTGCCAGCAGGGGGGGACTAGCGCCCGAGCAGTACTTC. Protein: CASRGGLAPEQYF.

The genes are TRBV30 and TRBJ2-7; 10 bases align to TRBD1. After removal of 2 bases from V and 2 bases from J, the junction contained 6 bases not matched to a gene. CDR1 and CDR2 from the germline V gene are GTSNPN and SVGIG (reference sequence). The CDR3 covers 15 residues. The CDR3 DNA is TGTGCCTGGAGTATGACAGGGGGCTGGGCCTACGAGCAGTACTTC. It yields the protein CAWSMTGGWAYEQYF.

The rearrangement links TRBV9 to TRBJ2-1, with D possibly matching TRBD2 (6 bases). Germline V gene data show CDR1 as SGDLS and CDR2 as YYNGEE. The V and J ends lost 3 bases and 4 bases respectively, with 11 bases between them. The CDR3 sequence is 14 residues long. CDR3 region: CASSGSGTYNEQFF. In DNA form, the CDR3 reads TGTGCCAGCAGCGGGTCCGGGACTTACAATGAGCAGTTCTTC.

The chain has TRBV24-1 and TRBJ2-2, with 8 bases fitting TRBD1. Germline V gene lookup returns CDR1 KGHDR and CDR2 SFDVKD. V lost 0 bases to trimming and J lost 6 bases; unmatched junction nucleotides: 8. This CDR3 contains 17 residues. The CDR3 region is CATSDLVTGEEAGELFF. CDR3 nucleotides: TGTGCCACCAGTGATTTGGTGACAGGGGAGGAAGCCGGGGAGCTGTTTTTT.

The J gene is TRBJ2-1, the V gene TRBV7-3; D might be TRBD1 (6 bases). Germline V lookup: CDR1 SGHTA, CDR2 FQGTGA. Trimming removed 5 bases from V and 8 bases from J, with 19 bases in between. The CDR3 totals 15 residues. In DNA form, the CDR3 reads TGTGCCAGCAGCCAAGGGCGGACAGTAGTTGATGAGCAGTTCTTC. It specifies CASSQGRTVVDEQFF.

The CDR3 DNA reads TGTGCCAGCAGTCCCGGGACGCGGGGCTTTTTAGAGCAGTACTTC. It specifies CASSPGTRGFLEQYF. The chain links TRBV27 to TRBJ2-7; possibly TRBD2 for D (6 bases). This CDR3 is built from 15 residues. The germline V gene has CDR1 MNHEY and CDR2 SMNVEV (reference sequence). Trimming stripped 5 bases from V and 7 bases from J, with 21 bases between.

The chain has TRBV6-5 and TRBJ2-2, with 10 bases aligning to TRBD1. Trimming removed 7 bases from V and 7 bases from J; junction bases left unmatched: 9. The CDR3 runs to 15 residues. In germline, CDR1 is MNHEY, CDR2 SVGAGI. In nucleotides, the CDR3 is TGTGCCAGCAAAGAGGGGACAGGGGAATTCGGGGAGCTGTTTTTT. Translation gives CASKEGTGEFGELFF.

This chain joins TRBV3-1 (or the pseudogene TRBV3-2) and TRBJ2-3, with 10 bases aligning to TRBD2. The CDR3 has 21 amino acids. V lost 0 bases to trimming and J lost 2 bases; unmatched junction nucleotides: 17. Per the germline V gene, CDR1 is LGHDT and CDR2 is YNNKEL (reference sequence). CDR3 bases: TGTGCCAGCAGCCAAGATAGGTGGCTAGCGGGAGCAGTTAGTCCCACAGATACGCAGTATTTT. It encodes CASSQDRWLAGAVSPTDTQYF.